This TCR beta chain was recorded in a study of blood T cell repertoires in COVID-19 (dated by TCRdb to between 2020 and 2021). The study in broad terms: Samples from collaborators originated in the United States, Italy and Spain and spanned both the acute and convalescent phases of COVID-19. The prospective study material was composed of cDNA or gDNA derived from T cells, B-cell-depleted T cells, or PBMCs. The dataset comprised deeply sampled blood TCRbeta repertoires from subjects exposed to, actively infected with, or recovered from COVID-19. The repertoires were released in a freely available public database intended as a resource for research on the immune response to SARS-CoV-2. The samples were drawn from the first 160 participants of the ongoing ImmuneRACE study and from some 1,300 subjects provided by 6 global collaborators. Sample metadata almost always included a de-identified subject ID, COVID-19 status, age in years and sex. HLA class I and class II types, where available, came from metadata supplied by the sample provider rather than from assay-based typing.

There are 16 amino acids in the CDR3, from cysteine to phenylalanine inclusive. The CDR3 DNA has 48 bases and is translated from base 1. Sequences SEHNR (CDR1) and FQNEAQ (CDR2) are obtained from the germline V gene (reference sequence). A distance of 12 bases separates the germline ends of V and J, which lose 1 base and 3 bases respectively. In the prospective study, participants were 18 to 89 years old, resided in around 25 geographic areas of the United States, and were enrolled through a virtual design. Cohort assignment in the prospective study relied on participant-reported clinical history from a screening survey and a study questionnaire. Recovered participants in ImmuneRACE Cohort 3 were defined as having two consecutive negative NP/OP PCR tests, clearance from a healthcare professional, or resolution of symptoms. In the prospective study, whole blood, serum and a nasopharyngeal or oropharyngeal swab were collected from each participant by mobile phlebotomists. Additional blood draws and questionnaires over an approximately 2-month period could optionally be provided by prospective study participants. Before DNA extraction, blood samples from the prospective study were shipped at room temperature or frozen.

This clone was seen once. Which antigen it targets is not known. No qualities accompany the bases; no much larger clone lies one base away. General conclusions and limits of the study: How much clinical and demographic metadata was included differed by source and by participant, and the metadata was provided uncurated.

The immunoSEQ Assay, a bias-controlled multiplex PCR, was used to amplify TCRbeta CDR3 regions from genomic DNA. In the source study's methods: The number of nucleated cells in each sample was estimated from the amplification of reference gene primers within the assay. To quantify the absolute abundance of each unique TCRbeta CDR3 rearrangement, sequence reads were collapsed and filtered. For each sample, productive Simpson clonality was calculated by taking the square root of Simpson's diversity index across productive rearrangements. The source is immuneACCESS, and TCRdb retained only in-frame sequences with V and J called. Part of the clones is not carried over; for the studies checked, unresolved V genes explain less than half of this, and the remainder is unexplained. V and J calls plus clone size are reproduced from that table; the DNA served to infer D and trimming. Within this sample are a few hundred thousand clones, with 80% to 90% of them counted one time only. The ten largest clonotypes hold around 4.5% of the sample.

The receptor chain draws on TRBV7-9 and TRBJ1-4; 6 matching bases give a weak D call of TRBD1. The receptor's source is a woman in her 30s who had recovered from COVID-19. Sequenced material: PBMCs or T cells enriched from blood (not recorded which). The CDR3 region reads CASSLVGGAANEKLFF. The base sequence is TGTGCCAGCAGCTTAGTAGGGGGAGCGGCTAATGAAAAACTGTTTTTT.